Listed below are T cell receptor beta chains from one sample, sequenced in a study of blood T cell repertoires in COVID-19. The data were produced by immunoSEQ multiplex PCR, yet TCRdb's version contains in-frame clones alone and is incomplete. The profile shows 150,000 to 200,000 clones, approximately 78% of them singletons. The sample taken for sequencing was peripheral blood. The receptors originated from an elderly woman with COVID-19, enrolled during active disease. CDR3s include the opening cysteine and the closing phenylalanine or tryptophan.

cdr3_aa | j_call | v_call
CASSLFRANTEAFF | TRBJ1-1 | TRBV28
CASSAGLTGGPYEQYF | TRBJ2-7 | TRBV11-3
CAWSVMTGEAFF | TRBJ1-1 | TRBV30
CASSYSNRGRQETQYF | TRBJ2-5 | TRBV6-2/TRBV6-3
CASRRGTTNTGELFF | TRBJ2-2 | TRBV6-5
CASSEIAGRSYNEQFF | TRBJ2-1 | TRBV6-1
CASSFQLAGPTYEQYF | TRBJ2-7 | TRBV27
CASSRGLAGNTGELFF | TRBJ2-2 | TRBV7-2
CATSRDREYTQYF | TRBJ2-3 | TRBV15
CASSPRGLETQYF | TRBJ2-5 | TRBV7-8
CSVGGQGIGAFF | TRBJ1-1 | TRBV29-1
CASSTLWEQFF | TRBJ2-1 | TRBV21-1
CASSQVGLYGYTF | TRBJ1-2 | TRBV3-1/TRBV3-2
CASSSNRGTYEQYF | TRBJ2-7 | TRBV7-2
CASSFFRGLCYSSYNEQFF | TRBJ2-1 | TRBV7-7
CASSNRLAGGNEQFF | TRBJ2-1 | TRBV6-5
CASRRGGTNSYEQYF | TRBJ2-7 | TRBV6-5
CASSFRDTPYEQYF | TRBJ2-7 | TRBV7-9
CASSQGSGLLTRNF | TRBJ2-7 | TRBV3-1/TRBV3-2
CASSLLGGKDTQYF | TRBJ2-3 | TRBV7-2
CASIPDWTAAPYGYTF | TRBJ1-2 | TRBV19
CASSPEGTSTDTQYF | TRBJ2-3 | TRBV7-2
CAISESWGRGDYYGYTF | TRBJ1-2 | TRBV10-3
CASSITRGTGANVLTF | TRBJ2-6 | TRBV18
CASSLEWGGGYTF | TRBJ1-2 | TRBV11-2
CASTWEDTGELFF | TRBJ2-2 | TRBV19
CASSQKGQVNTEAFF | TRBJ1-1 | TRBV18
CASSFSSGIHGHTF | TRBJ1-2 | TRBV5-6
CASSPLATQYF | TRBJ2-5 | TRBV6-2/TRBV6-3
CASSLRAGQETQYF | TRBJ2-5 | TRBV7-9
CASSPRGQTEAFF | TRBJ1-1 | TRBV18
CASSIRQGWGYGYTF | TRBJ1-2 | TRBV19
CATSTGTGGSHEQYF | TRBJ2-7 | TRBV24-1
CASRGLGEKLFF | TRBJ1-4 | TRBV6-5
CSVEDPASRYTDTQYF | TRBJ2-3 | TRBV29-1
CASSGKRGSSYNEQFF | TRBJ2-1 | TRBV9
CASSEATARGETQYF | TRBJ2-5 | TRBV6-1
CASTQSVPPLHF | TRBJ1-6 | TRBV7-2
CASSLGQDAGETQYF | TRBJ2-5 | TRBV5-4
CASSTQGLDNSPLHF | TRBJ1-6 | TRBV5-6
CASSHRTYGYTF | TRBJ1-2 | TRBV7-2
CASKTTRVSTGELFF | TRBJ2-2 | TRBV10-1
CASSQETRAGYGYTF | TRBJ1-2 | TRBV4-1
CAWSVGGNTEAFF | TRBJ1-1 | TRBV30
CASSAGETQYF | TRBJ2-5 | TRBV12-3/TRBV12-4
CASSTRGSWDTGELFF | TRBJ2-2 | TRBV13
CASRVQAHSPLHF | TRBJ1-6 | TRBV6-5
CASSQGGSYEQYF | TRBJ2-7 | TRBV18
CASSFRGGGNQPQHF | TRBJ1-5 | TRBV5-6
CAWSGTGVWEQYF | TRBJ2-7 | TRBV30
CASSFRGSNIQYF | TRBJ2-4 | TRBV27
CASSMDSFQPQHF | TRBJ1-5 | TRBV19
CATSRGGVQETQYF | TRBJ2-5 | TRBV15
CASSPQGLNYGYTF | TRBJ1-2 | TRBV27
CASRPAGQHTYEQYF | TRBJ2-7 | TRBV6-5